The entry below gives a single TCR beta chain sequence along with its context. Germline V CDR1 and CDR2: MNHNY, SVGAGI (reference sequence). The length of the CDR3 is 14 residues. Chain pairing is unknown; alpha and beta were sequenced separately. Clones were read by immunoSEQ multiplex PCR, and TCRdb kept only the in-frame ones, dropping some. Among 55,000 to 70,000 clones listed, around 81% were seen once. Thawed, overnight-rested PBMC were stained with GMM-loaded CD1B tetramer, viability dye and anti-CD3, then sorted. CD1B tetramers were loaded with Rhodococcus equi-derived C32 glucose monomycolate. CD14-expressing monocytes were removed from PBMC before cryopreservation and sorting. From each donor, approximately 100,000 tetramer-negative cells were sorted. This record belongs to a study of T cells in tuberculosis. Overall study results and limits: Low-affinity CD1B-GMM tetramer-binding T cells may have been missed.

The source of this sequence is an adult woman with latent tuberculosis. V is TRBV6-6 and J is TRBJ2-5, with D tentatively TRBD1 (5 bases). The J call may be wrong; the DNA end is better matched by TRBJ2-7. The sequencing sample was made of CD1b-GMM tetramer-negative cells sorted from PBMCs. The CDR3 nucleotides are TGTGCCAGCGCGACACAGGTTAACACCTACGAGCAGTACTTC. Its translation: CASATQVNTYEQYF.